This T cell receptor (beta chain) comes out of a study of blood T cells in healthy people across ages. A second about 6 to 12 cycle PCR used barcoded and J-beta primers. TCRdb re-called the 5' RACE reads through MiXCR, storing one row per CDR3 protein. Altogether 550,000 to 600,000 distinct CDR3 sequences are present, 27% being singletons, with the ten largest covering 18%. The CDR3 is 17 amino acids. Germline-derived CDR1 and CDR2 are SEHNR and FQNEAQ (reference sequence). The V and J ends lost 2 bases and 6 bases, in that order; junction bases with no gene match: 13. The chain links TRBV7-9 to TRBJ2-1; TRBD2 matches 7 bases. The sequenced material came from blood. The receptor was derived from a woman between 65 and 79 years old in good health. CDR3 loop: CASSLRLFNGGTNEQFF. The CDR3 bases are TGTGCCAGCAGCTTACGGTTGTTCAACGGGGGGACCAATGAGCAGTTCTTC.